A single sample is the source of the 14 T cell receptor beta chains below, sequenced in a study of identical twins. TCRdb analysed the 5' RACE reads with MiXCR anew, one entry per CDR3 protein. The repertoire consists of about 250,000 distinct CDR3 sequences, with 6% to 8% occurring once and the leading ten covering under 7%. This sample was also put to use in a study of yellow fever vaccine responses in identical twins.

Sequencing was performed on CD8+ T cells sorted from blood. These TCRs come from a woman aged 18-30 years in good health.

This clonotype was seen repeatedly, ten times or more. V gene TRBV7-8 combines with J gene TRBJ2-7, with TRBD2 identical over 10 bases. V shed 0 bases, J shed 4 bases, and the junction held 6 bases outside the gene matches. The length of the CDR3 is 16 residues. Germline V gene lookup returns CDR1 SGHVS and CDR2 FQNEAQ. Written as DNA, the CDR3 is TGTGCCAGCAGCTTAGCTCTAGCGGGAGAGTGGTACGAGCAGTACTTC. Protein: CASSLALAGEWYEQYF. Drawing the rest from reference TRBV7-8 and TRBJ2-7, the complete variable domain is GAGVSQSPRYKVAKRGQDVALRCDPISGHVSLFWYQQALGQGPEFLTYFQNEAQLDKSGLPSDRFFAERPEGSVSTLKIQRTQQEDSAVYLCASSLALAGEWYEQYFGPGTRLTVT.

J is TRBJ1-1 and V is TRBV6-1, with TRBD1 matching 7 bases. CDR1 is MNHNS and CDR2 is SASEGT in the germline V gene. The CDR3 runs 15 residues. V shed 4 bases and J 2 bases; nucleotides not matched to a gene: 7. CDR3 residues: CASSADREFNTEAFF. Written as DNA, the CDR3 is TGTGCCAGCAGTGCCGACAGGGAATTTAACACTGAAGCTTTCTTT.

This clonotype was seen many times. The chain joins TRBV12-3 or TRBV12-4 to TRBJ2-7; 9 bases are shared with TRBD1. This CDR3 has 14 amino acids. After removal of 2 bases from V and 3 bases from J, the junction contained 2 bases not matched to a gene. The CDR3 DNA sequence: TGTGCCAGCAGTTTATCGGGACAGGGCTACGAGCAGTACTTC. It yields the protein CASSLSGQGYEQYF.

This clonotype was recorded at least ten times. The rearrangement joins TRBV11-2 to TRBJ2-3; D unresolved. Trimming pared 1 base from V and 4 bases from J, leaving 3 bases between. This CDR3 comprises 12 residues. Germline CDR1 is SGHAT and CDR2 is FQNNGV. Here the CDR3 DNA reads TGTGCCAGCAGCTTAGGGGCAGATACGCAGTATTTT. Translated: CASSLGADTQYF.

This clonotype was seen at least ten times. The rearrangement uses TRBV12-3 or TRBV12-4 and TRBJ2-1; 7 bases match TRBD1. Losses at the gene ends were 6 bases for V and 0 bases for J; bases not matched to a gene: 5. The CDR3 is 15 residues long. This CDR3 is CASSLQGSSYNEQFF. The CDR3 DNA reads TGTGCCAGCAGCCTACAGGGGAGCTCCTACAATGAGCAGTTCTTC.

This clonotype showed up just a few times. V gene TRBV20-1 combines with J gene TRBJ2-1, with a tentative D call TRBD2 (5 bases). The CDR3 spans 10 residues. The germline gives CDR1 DFQATT, CDR2 SNEGSKA (reference sequence). The CDR3 spells CNRGSNEQFF. The CDR3 coding sequence is TGCAACCGGGGAAGCAATGAGCAGTTCTTC.

The rearrangement joins TRBV20-1 to TRBJ2-7; weak D call: TRBD1 (6 bases). V lost 1 base and J lost 3, with 16 bases in between. CDR3 size: 15 residues. CDR1 is DFQATT and CDR2 is SNEGSKA in the germline V gene (reference sequence). DNA of the CDR3: TGCAGTGCTAGAGGGGTGGGGGCGGACAGCTACGAGCAGTACTTC. This gives the protein CSARGVGADSYEQYF.

This clonotype was seen a handful of times. This chain joins TRBV3-1 and TRBJ2-7, with 8 bases that match TRBD2. Germline assignment: CDR1 LGHDT and CDR2 YNNKEL (reference sequence). J gave up 3 bases and V 4 bases, and 8 bases lay outside the gene matches. The CDR3 is made up of 15 amino acids. As DNA, the CDR3 is TGTGCCAGCAGCCCCTGGGGGCGGGAGGACTACGAGCAGTACTTC. This encodes CASSPWGREDYEQYF.

This clonotype was counted at least ten times. V is TRBV4-1 and J is TRBJ2-3; 15 positions agree with TRBD2. The V and J ends lost 4 bases and 4 bases, in that order; junction bases with no gene match: 9. Germline V gene sequence: CDR1 MGHRA, CDR2 YSYEKL. This CDR3 is 18 amino acids long. The CDR3 is CASSPSSGLAGGADTQYF. CDR3 DNA sequence: TGCGCCAGCAGCCCTTCTTCGGGACTAGCGGGGGGTGCAGATACGCAGTATTTT.

V gene TRBV11-1 combines with J gene TRBJ2-3; the match to TRBD2 covers 9 bases. With 3 bases clipped from V and 2 bases from J, the junction kept 21 bases outside the gene matches. The germline V gene has CDR1 SGHAT and CDR2 FQDESV (reference sequence). CDR3 size: 21 residues. CDR3 nucleotide sequence: TGTGCCAGCAGCTTCCCCCTACAATTAGCGGGAGTAGGTGAAAACACAGATACGCAGTATTTT. Amino acid sequence: CASSFPLQLAGVGENTDTQYF.

CDR3 DNA sequence: TGTGCCAGCAGCCCAGGGGTACAGCCCCAGCATTTT. Translation: CASSPGVQPQHF. The chain links TRBV12-3 or TRBV12-4 to TRBJ1-5, with D possibly being TRBD1 (6 bases). The CDR3 sequence is 12 residues long. V lost 6 bases and J lost 7, with 10 bases in between.

At least ten counts were recorded for this clonotype. The chain has TRBV6-5 and TRBJ1-2; D ambiguous. V was shortened by 0 bases and J by 3 bases, with 14 bases between the two germline ends. In germline, CDR1 is MNHEY, CDR2 SVGAGI. CDR3 length: 16 amino acids. The CDR3 region has the DNA TGTGCCAGCAGTTACTCGAGAAAGGGTGAGGACTATGGCTACACCTTC. Translating gives CASSYSRKGEDYGYTF.

The chain uses TRBV2 and TRBJ1-1; TRBD1 aligns across 8 bases. Germline CDR1 and CDR2: SNHLY and FYNNEI. The trim removed 3 bases at V and 3 bases at J, leaving 9 bases unmatched. The CDR3 is 16 residues long. The DNA of the CDR3 is TGTGCCAGCAGTGAGGACAATAGGGGACAGGACACTGAAGCTTTCTTT. Protein sequence: CASSEDNRGQDTEAFF.

In this sample, this clonotype turned up many times. The chain couples TRBV12-3 or TRBV12-4 to TRBJ2-5; D is uncertain. V lost 7 bases to trimming and J lost 5 bases, with 11 bases between them. The CDR3 has 12 amino acids. CDR3 in DNA: TGTGCCAGCAAGGCGAGTGGCGAGACCCAGTACTTC. Amino acid sequence: CASKASGETQYF.